This T cell receptor (beta chain) was sequenced for a study of graft-versus-host responses after intestinal transplantation. Looking at the study overall: Isolated intestinal, liver-intestinal, or multivisceral transplants had been given to the recipients. Every one of the recipients received anti-thymocyte globulin induction and afterwards took tacrolimus and steroids for about 3 years.

Turning to this clone: Its antigen remains unidentified.

Using immunoSEQ multiplex PCR, the repertoire was profiled, and TCRdb retains in-frame clones only, with some absent. Found here are approximately 88,000 clones, around 93% of them singletons; the top ten hold about 0.2%. Germline V gene data show CDR1 as SGHAT and CDR2 as FQNNGV. The CDR3 is 16 residues long. The V end lost 0 bases, the J end lost 4 bases, and 13 bases lay between the germline ends. This rearrangement joins TRBV11-2 to TRBJ2-1; D remains unclear. Sequenced material: unstimulated CD4+ T cells sorted from spleen or lymph node cells, taken before transplant. The source of this sequence is a human donor who was the organ donor for an intestinal transplant. The CDR3 here is CASSLDLGMGYNEQFF. DNA for the CDR3: TGTGCCAGCAGCTTAGATCTAGGAATGGGATACAATGAGCAGTTCTTC.